The 32 T cell receptor beta chains given below trace back to one sample, sequenced in a study of T cell clonality in common variable immunodeficiency. The assay was immunoSEQ multiplex PCR, and TCRdb's table has in-frame clones only and misses some. Listed for the sample are approximately 37,000 clones, none seen a single time. Sequencing input: peripheral blood mononuclear cells. These receptors were collected from a person aged 18 to 69 in good health.

This clone was counted ten times or more. Read coverage stops 3 residues before the CDR3 terminus; the germline J gene supplies the remainder. Other nucleotide sequences from this sample produce the same CDR3. The V and J genes are TRBV20-1 and TRBJ1-2, with 7 bases aligning to TRBD1. This CDR3 is built from 15 residues. Trimming cost V 4 bases and J 4 bases; bases outside gene matches: 12. Per the germline V gene, CDR1 is DFQATT and CDR2 is SNEGSKA (reference sequence). The part of the CDR3 DNA that was read is TGCAGTGCTACCGGGACAGAAGACTTATCCTATGGC. Translation gives CSATGTEDLSYG. The full CDR3 is CSATGTEDLSYGYTF.

This clone was counted many times. Coverage ceases 3 residues before the CDR3 finishes, and the germline J gene fills in the end. The rearrangement links TRBV7-2 to TRBJ2-1; no firm D call. Germline loops: CDR1 SGHTA, CDR2 FQGNSA. V dropped 2 bases and J dropped 0 bases, with 8 bases sitting between them. This CDR3 spans 15 amino acids. CDR3 sequence: CASSLTGSSYNEQFF. CDR3 DNA, as far as it was read: TGTGCCAGCAGCTTAACGGGTAGCTCCTACAATGAG.

This clone was observed at least ten times. The read ends 3 residues before the CDR3 terminus; that terminus is restored from the germline J gene. The chain recombines TRBV20-1 with TRBJ2-2; 8 bases match TRBD2. The germline gives CDR1 DFQATT, CDR2 SNEGSKA (reference sequence). V lost 0 bases and J lost 5; bases outside the gene matches: 8. The CDR3 contains 16 residues. Partial CDR3 DNA: TGCAGTGCTAGAGAGTCGTATGGACTAGCAACCGGGGAG. Its protein product is CSARESYGLATGE. The CDR3, in full, reads CSARESYGLATGELFF.

The table lists this clone with many counts. The CDR3 end lies 3 residues beyond the end of the read and is filled in from the germline J gene. The chain has TRBV29-1 and TRBJ2-1, with 14 nucleotides matching TRBD2. CDR3 size: 18 residues. The junction had 7 bases not matched to a gene; V was cut back by 3 bases and J by 0 bases. CDR1 SQVTM and CDR2 ANQGSEA come from the germline V gene. CDR3 DNA, as far as it was read: TGCAGCGTTGAGTCAGGACTAGCGGGAGGTCCCTCCTACAATGAG. This gives the protein CSVESGLAGGPSYNE. The complete CDR3 reads CSVESGLAGGPSYNEQFF.

In its sample, this clone was seen many times. The read comes to an end 3 residues before the CDR3 does, leaving the germline J gene to fill in the end. This chain joins TRBV6-1 and TRBJ1-6; 8 bases map to TRBD1. Per the germline V gene, CDR1 is MNHNS and CDR2 is SASEGT. The trim removed 4 bases at V and 5 bases at J, leaving 7 bases unmatched. The CDR3 is 16 amino acids. CDR3 protein: CASSVLRTGNNSPLHF. Incomplete CDR3 DNA: TGTGCCAGCAGTGTTCTCCGGACAGGGAATAATTCACCC.

This clone has a handful of counts. Sequencing ends 3 residues short of the CDR3 end; the germline J gene provides the rest. The chain uses TRBV7-2 and TRBJ1-2; no reliable D call. The CDR3 totals 15 residues. The germline V gene encodes CDR1 SGHTA and CDR2 FQGNSA. The chain's CDR3 is CASSLKVLAGNEYTF. The covered CDR3 bases are TGTGCCAGCAGCTTAAAAGTCCTAGCAGGTAATGAA. Based on the CDR3 plus reference TRBV7-2 and TRBJ1-2, the full variable domain is GAGVSQSPSNKVTEKGKDVELRCDPISGHTALYWYRQSLGQGLEFLIYFQGNSAPDKSGLPSDRFSAERTGGSVSTLTIQRTQQEDSAVYLCASSLKVLAGNEYTFGSGTRLTVV.

This clone has a count of ten or more. The DNA ends 3 residues before the CDR3 does, and the rest of the CDR3 is filled in from the germline J gene. The rearrangement uses TRBV20-1 and TRBJ2-4; D might be TRBD1 (5 bases). Looked up from germline, CDR1 is DFQATT and CDR2 is SNEGSKA (reference sequence). The CDR3 is made up of 11 amino acids. Deletions cut 3 bases from V and 9 bases from J, with 9 bases between. The sequenced CDR3 bases are TGCAGTGCTAGTGGGGCCGCCATT. As protein: CSASGAAI. The whole CDR3 region reads CSASGAAIQYF.

This clone has a count of ten or more. From the germline J gene comes the end of the CDR3, since the read stops 3 residues before it. This sequence joins TRBV7-9 and TRBJ2-1; the match to TRBD1 covers 7 bases. The CDR3 extends over 15 amino acids. The V gene's germline CDR1 is SEHNR and CDR2 FQNEAQ (reference sequence). The J segment lost 4 bases and the V segment lost 6 bases, leaving 9 bases of the junction unmatched. The sequenced CDR3 bases are TGTGCCAGCAGGCCCCGGGGACAGCTTTACAATGAG. Protein product: CASRPRGQLYNE. The CDR3 in full is CASRPRGQLYNEQFF.

In its sample, this clone was seen many times. The read terminates 3 residues ahead of where the CDR3 ends, so the germline J gene completes it. The chain links TRBV18 to TRBJ2-1; tentative D call: TRBD1 (5 bases). Per the germline V gene, CDR1 is KGHSH and CDR2 is LQKENI. V lost 2 bases, J lost 6 bases, and 17 bases lay in between. This CDR3 has 16 amino acids. CDR3 DNA, as far as it was read: TGTGCCAGCTCACCATCTGCCCCCCAGGGTCGCAATGAG. Translated: CASSPSAPQGRNE. The CDR3 in full is CASSPSAPQGRNEQFF. Drawing the rest from reference TRBV18 and TRBJ2-1, the complete variable domain is NAGVMQNPRHLVRRRGQEARLRCSPMKGHSHVYWYRQLPEEGLKFMVYLQKENIIDESGMPKERFSAEFPKEGPSILRIQQVVRGDSAAYFCASSPSAPQGRNEQFFGPGTRLTVL.

Notes on this clone: Read sequence stops 3 residues before the CDR3 end, and the germline J gene provides the missing end. The rearrangement joins TRBV19 to TRBJ2-3; D gene ambiguous. The CDR3 covers 13 residues. V was trimmed by 4 bases and J by 3 bases, leaving 8 bases between them. Germline V gene sequence: CDR1 LNHDA, CDR2 SQIVND (reference sequence). Partial CDR3 DNA: TGTGCCAGTAGTAGGGCATTAACAGATACG. Translation: CASSRALTDT. The entire CDR3 sequence reads CASSRALTDTQYF.

This clone was picked up many times. The read gets to within 3 residues of the CDR3 end, and the germline J gene fills in the rest. V and J are TRBV4-1 and TRBJ1-2; 7 nucleotides align to TRBD1. J was trimmed by 0 bases and V by 2 bases; bases with no gene match: 6. Germline CDR1 is MGHRA and CDR2 is YSYEKL. This CDR3 spans 16 amino acids. CDR3 protein: CASSQHDRVANYGYTF. The part of the CDR3 DNA that was read is TGCGCCAGCAGCCAACATGACAGGGTTGCTAACTATGGC.

The sample holds many counts of this clone. Read data end 3 residues before the CDR3 end; the end is taken from the germline J gene. This sequence joins TRBV19 and TRBJ2-3, with D possibly being TRBD1 (6 bases). The CDR3 consists of 14 residues. Germline V CDR1 and CDR2: LNHDA, SQIVND (reference sequence). The CDR3 is CASSITDSYDAQYF. The CDR3 DNA, read in part, is TGTGCCAGTAGTATCACGGACAGCTACGATGCG.

This clone was recorded many times. The read terminates 3 residues ahead of where the CDR3 ends, so the germline J gene completes it. The V and J genes are TRBV29-1 and TRBJ2-5; D perhaps matches TRBD1 (5 bases). V lost 7 bases and J 5 bases, leaving 17 bases between the germline ends. CDR3 length equals 13 residues. Germline loops: CDR1 SQVTM, CDR2 ANQGSEA. CDR3 DNA (partial): TGCAGCGGCCTAGGGGCACAACTGGAGACC. It specifies CSGLGAQLET. The whole CDR3 region reads CSGLGAQLETQYF.

This clone has a count of ten or more. Read coverage stops 3 residues before the CDR3 terminus; the germline J gene supplies the remainder. The same CDR3 arises from other DNA sequences in this sample as well. The chain has TRBV5-1 and TRBJ1-2; possibly TRBD1 for D (5 bases). Between the trimmed V and J ends, which lost 0 bases and 5 bases, there was a span of 8 bases. The CDR3 loop spans 13 amino acids. Germline CDR1 reads SGHRS; CDR2 reads YFSETQ. The CDR3 reads CASSLEGSYGYTF. The DNA read from the CDR3 is TGCGCCAGCAGCTTGGAGGGGAGTTATGGC. Full variable domain (missing parts from reference TRBV5-1 and TRBJ1-2): KAGVTQTPRYLIKTRGQQVTLSCSPISGHRSVSWYQQTPGQGLQFLFEYFSETQRNKGNFPGRFSGRQFSNSRSEMNVSTLELGDSALYLCASSLEGSYGYTFGSGTRLTVV.

There are many counts of this clone. With the read ending 3 residues before the CDR3 end, the germline J gene is used to fill in that end. V gene TRBV7-9 combines with J gene TRBJ1-1; D gene ambiguous. Germline V gene data show CDR1 as SEHNR and CDR2 as FQNEAQ (reference sequence). V lost 5 bases to trimming and J lost 0 bases, with 10 bases between them. The CDR3 sequence is 14 residues long. This chain's CDR3 is CASSHLHMNTEAFF. The part of the CDR3 DNA that was read is TGTGCCAGCAGCCATTTACATATGAACACTGAA.

This clone appeared many times. The read falls 3 residues short of the CDR3 end, and the missing part is taken from the germline J gene. The chain carries TRBV19 and TRBJ2-1, with a possible D match to TRBD1 (5 bases). Germline V CDR1 and CDR2: LNHDA, SQIVND (reference sequence). Trimming took 2 bases from V and 8 from J, leaving 19 bases between them. The CDR3 totals 16 residues. CDR3 DNA, as far as it was read: TGTGCCAGTAGTATACTCTCAGGGATGGGGTTGGATGAG. It specifies CASSILSGMGLDE. The full CDR3 reads CASSILSGMGLDEQFF.

This clone was recorded many times. The CDR3 is cut off 3 residues early in the read; its end comes from the germline J gene. The gene calls are TRBV6-4 and TRBJ2-3, with D uncertain. V was clipped by 2 bases and J by 6 bases, with 15 bases between them. Germline loops: CDR1 MRHNA, CDR2 SNTAGT. There are 15 residues in the CDR3. The CDR3 DNA, read in part, is TGTGCCAGCAGTGACACCCTAGAACGAGCGGATACG. Encoded protein: CASSDTLERADT. The whole CDR3 region reads CASSDTLERADTQYF.

This clone came up many times. The missing CDR3 end, 3 residues past where the read stops, is filled in from the germline J gene. This chain joins TRBV5-4 and TRBJ1-2, with D perhaps TRBD1 (6 bases). V was trimmed by 7 bases and J by 4 bases, leaving 11 bases between them. CDR1 and CDR2 (germline): SGHNT, YYREEE (reference sequence). The CDR3 sequence is 12 residues long. This CDR3 is CASEDRFYGYTF. The covered CDR3 bases are TGTGCCAGCGAGGACAGATTCTATGGC.

This clone was recorded many times. Read data end 3 residues before the CDR3 end; the end is taken from the germline J gene. The chain recombines TRBV5-8 with TRBJ2-7, with unresolved D. The CDR3 covers 15 residues. V lost 0 bases to trimming and J lost 4 bases, with 14 bases between them. Per germline, CDR1 SGHTS and CDR2 YDEGEE. The CDR3 bases that were read are TGTGCCAGCAGCTTGGTTGCGGCGATACAATACGAG. It encodes CASSLVAAIQYE. From start to end, the CDR3 is CASSLVAAIQYEQYF.

This clone showed up many times. The sequence runs out 3 residues before the end of the CDR3; the remainder is reconstructed from the germline J gene. This chain links TRBV5-4 with TRBJ2-7, with 9 nucleotides matching TRBD2. The CDR3 loop spans 15 amino acids. With V trimmed by 0 bases and J by 5 bases, 6 bases remained unmatched. Germline CDR1 is SGHNT and CDR2 is YYREEE (reference sequence). The sequenced part of the CDR3 DNA is TGTGCCAGCAGCTTGGTGGTAGCGGGGGAAGACGAG. This gives the protein CASSLVVAGEDE. The whole CDR3 protein reads CASSLVVAGEDEQYF. Full variable domain (missing parts from reference TRBV5-4 and TRBJ2-7): ETGVTQSPTHLIKTRGQQVTLRCSSQSGHNTVSWYQQALGQGPQFIFQYYREEENGRGNFPPRFSGLQFPNYSSELNVNALELDDSALYLCASSLVVAGEDEQYFGPGTRLTVT.

A few counts support this clone. The sequence runs out 3 residues before the end of the CDR3; the remainder is reconstructed from the germline J gene. This rearrangement joins TRBV5-1 to TRBJ2-7, with 11 bases identical to TRBD2. V lost 2 bases and J lost 4; bases outside the gene matches: 11. The germline V gene has CDR1 SGHRS and CDR2 YFSETQ. This CDR3 contains 17 residues. This CDR3 is CASSLGTSGSLTYEQYF. The DNA read from the CDR3 is TGCGCCAGCAGCTTAGGGACTAGCGGTTCGTTAACTTACGAG.

This clone was observed a handful of times. The read comes to an end 3 residues before the CDR3 does, leaving the germline J gene to fill in the end. The chain joins TRBV13 to TRBJ2-7, with 7 bases matching TRBD2. V was pared by 2 bases and J by 3 bases, with 4 bases of the junction left unmatched. Germline-derived CDR1 and CDR2 are PRHDT and FYEKMQ (reference sequence). The CDR3 is made up of 14 amino acids. Incomplete CDR3 DNA: TGTGCCAGCAGCTTATATCCTAGCGGCTACGAG. It encodes CASSLYPSGYE. The whole CDR3 is CASSLYPSGYEQYF.

This clone was detected ten times or more. The CDR3 extends 3 residues past the end of the read, so its final part is completed from the germline J gene. The V gene is TRBV12-3 or TRBV12-4, the J gene TRBJ2-5, with a tentative D call TRBD2 (6 bases). The CDR3 runs 13 residues. V was shortened by 5 bases and J by 5 bases, with 12 bases between the two germline ends. Partial CDR3 DNA: TGTGCCAGCAGTCTGGAGGGGAGGGAGACC. It is translated as CASSLEGRET. The whole CDR3 region reads CASSLEGRETQYF.

In its sample, this clone was seen many times. The read is 3 residues too short to cover the CDR3 end, so that end is filled in from the germline J gene. This chain links TRBV20-1 with TRBJ2-1; the D gene is possibly TRBD1 (6 bases). Germline V CDR1 and CDR2: DFQATT, SNEGSKA (reference sequence). The ends were cut back, 1 base at V and 7 bases at J, with 17 bases in the middle. This CDR3 is 15 amino acids long. The CDR3 bases that were read are TGCAGTGCTAGAGCCCGGCAGGGGTTTTGGAATGAG. Protein sequence: CSARARQGFWNE. The full CDR3 sequence reads CSARARQGFWNEQFF.

At least ten counts were recorded for this clone. Additional DNA sequences in this sample encode the identical CDR3. CDR3 DNA, as far as it was read: TGTGCCAGCAGTGTCGAGAGGGGCAATCAGCCC. It is translated as CASSVERGNQP. The full CDR3 sequence reads CASSVERGNQPQHF. The V and J genes are TRBV2 and TRBJ1-5, with D hard to call. The read gets to within 3 residues of the CDR3 end, and the germline J gene fills in the rest. V shed 4 bases and J shed 2 bases, with 9 bases lying between them. The germline gives CDR1 SNHLY, CDR2 FYNNEI. The CDR3 is 14 amino acids.

This clone was recorded at least ten times. Sequencing ends 3 residues short of the CDR3 end; the germline J gene provides the rest. The chain combines TRBV20-1 with TRBJ1-1; no clear D. V was trimmed by 4 bases and J by 1 base, leaving 7 bases between them. The V gene's germline CDR1 is DFQATT and CDR2 SNEGSKA (reference sequence). CDR3 size: 12 residues. CDR3 residues: CSAKRWNTEAFF. CDR3 bases read: TGCAGTGCTAAACGGTGGAACACTGAA.

This clone was found many times. Read data end 3 residues before the CDR3 end; the end is taken from the germline J gene. The chain is built from TRBV10-1 and TRBJ2-2, with D uncertain. The CDR3 has 15 amino acids. The V and J ends lost 2 bases and 0 bases respectively, with 7 bases between them. Germline-derived CDR1 and CDR2 are WNHNN and SYGVQD (reference sequence). CDR3 bases read: TGCGCCAGCAGTGAGGCCAGTGCGAACACCGGGGAG. This sequence encodes CASSEASANTGE. The whole CDR3 sequence is CASSEASANTGELFF.

At least ten counts were recorded for this clone. The read ends 3 residues before the CDR3 terminus; that terminus is restored from the germline J gene. V and J are TRBV20-1 and TRBJ2-1; 7 bases align to TRBD1. CDR1 and CDR2 from the germline V gene are DFQATT and SNEGSKA (reference sequence). Unmatched junction bases numbered 9, after V lost 2 bases and J lost 8 bases. The CDR3 totals 14 residues. The CDR3 bases that were read are TGCAGTGCTAGAAGAGGGGGCGGGTGGGATGAG. Encoded protein: CSARRGGGWDE. The full CDR3 sequence reads CSARRGGGWDEQFF.

This clone was detected many times. Sequencing ends 3 residues short of the CDR3 end; the germline J gene provides the rest. This chain uses TRBV7-9 with TRBJ1-2; D is undetermined. The CDR3 length is 14 residues. The germline CDR1 and CDR2 sequences are SEHNR and FQNEAQ (reference sequence). Trimming took off 2 bases at V and 5 bases at J, with 12 bases between the two ends. CDR3 DNA (partial): TGTGCCAGCAGCTTACCAGGAGGATCATATGGC. This codes for CASSLPGGSYG. The CDR3, in full, reads CASSLPGGSYGYTF.

This clone came up many times. Sequencing ends 3 residues short of the CDR3 end; the germline J gene provides the rest. This rearrangement joins TRBV5-1 to TRBJ1-2, with D perhaps matching TRBD1 (6 bases). Trimming cost V 2 bases and J 0 bases, with 20 bases left between them. CDR1 is SGHRS, CDR2 YFSETQ, per germline. This CDR3 is built from 18 residues. The CDR3 region is CASSFDGGGAASNYGYTF. The covered CDR3 bases are TGCGCCAGCAGCTTCGACGGGGGGGGCGCAGCCTCTAACTATGGC.

This clone was seen ten or more times. CDR3 DNA (partial): TGCAGTGCTAGAGGGGCTAGCGGGGGATTCACAGATACG. Encoded protein: CSARGASGGFTDT. The full CDR3 protein is CSARGASGGFTDTQYF. The rearrangement links TRBV20-1 to TRBJ2-3, with 10 bases aligning to TRBD2. The read halts 3 residues ahead of the CDR3 end, with the missing end drawn from the germline J gene. CDR1 and CDR2 from the germline V gene are DFQATT and SNEGSKA (reference sequence). J lost 2 bases, V lost 1 base, and 6 bases had no gene match. The CDR3 is 16 amino acids.

This clone has a count of ten or more. The read is 3 residues too short to cover the CDR3 end, so that end is filled in from the germline J gene. V is TRBV10-1 and J is TRBJ1-5; D is uncertain. V was clipped by 4 bases and J by 5 bases, with 9 bases between them. CDR3 size: 13 residues. CDR1 and CDR2 (germline): WNHNN, SYGVQD (reference sequence). CDR3 sequence reads: CASSASPDQPQHF. CDR3 DNA, as far as it was read: TGCGCCAGCAGTGCCTCTCCCGATCAGCCC.